This T cell receptor beta chain was sequenced for a study of cytomegalovirus exposure and HLA in healthy donors. Study information: The approximately 110 validation repertoires used a platform that matched the one used for the approximately 610 first-cohort repertoires, as a later analysis reported.

Study findings and constraints: Reports showed the classifier diagnosing cytomegalovirus status with high specificity and sensitivity.

This CDR3 region has 13 residues. V was clipped by 6 bases and J by 11 bases; unmatched bases: 11. Looked up from germline, CDR1 is MDHEN and CDR2 is SYDVKM. Libraries were prepared by immunoSEQ multiplex PCR; TCRdb keeps only in-frame clonotypes and omits some of them. The sample holds approximately 260,000 clones; about 86% are singletons and the top ten take 1%. Details on this clone: The antigen is not known.

The origin of this receptor is a woman aged 18-29 years in good health and CMV-seronegative. The V gene is TRBV28, the J gene TRBJ1-1, with 8 bases that match TRBD1. Sequencing was carried out using PBMCs. The CDR3 reads CASSRSTGAGAFF. The CDR3 DNA is TGTGCCAGCAGCCGATCGACAGGGGCCGGGGCTTTCTTT.